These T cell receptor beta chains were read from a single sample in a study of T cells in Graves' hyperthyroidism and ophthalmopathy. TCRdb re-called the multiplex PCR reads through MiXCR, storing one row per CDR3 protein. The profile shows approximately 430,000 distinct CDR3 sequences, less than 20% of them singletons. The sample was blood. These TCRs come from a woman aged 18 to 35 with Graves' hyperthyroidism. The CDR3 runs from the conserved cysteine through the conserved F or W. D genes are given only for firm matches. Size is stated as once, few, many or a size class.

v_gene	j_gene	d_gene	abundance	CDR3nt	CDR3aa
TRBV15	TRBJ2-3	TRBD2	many	TGTGCCACCAGCCTATTAGCGGGGGTTCGCACAGATACGCAGTATTTT	CATSLLAGVRTDTQYF
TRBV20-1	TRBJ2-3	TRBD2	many	TGCAGTGCTAGTGTTCAGGGACTAGCGGGAGTGCAGTATTTT	CSASVQGLAGVQYF
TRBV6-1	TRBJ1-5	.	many	TGTGCCAGCAGTGATAGAGGTGAATGGGGGGATCCTAATCAGCCCCAGCATTTT	CASSDRGEWGDPNQPQHF
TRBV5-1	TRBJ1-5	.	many	TGCGCCAGCAGCTTAACGGGGGGAAGCAATCAGCCCCAGCATTTT	CASSLTGGSNQPQHF
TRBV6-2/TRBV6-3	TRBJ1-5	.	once	TGTGCCAGCACTTACAACCTCAATCAGCCCCAGCATTTT	CASTYNLNQPQHF
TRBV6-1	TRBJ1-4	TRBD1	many	TGTGCCACCTCCCCCGGGACAGGTCGTCTTAATGAAAAACTGTTTTTT	CATSPGTGRLNEKLFF
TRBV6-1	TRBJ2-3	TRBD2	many	TGTGCCAGCAGTTCTCTAGCGGGGCTCACAGATACGCAGTATTTT	CASSSLAGLTDTQYF
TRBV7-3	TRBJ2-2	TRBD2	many	TGTGCCAGCAGGGGGACTAGCGACACCGGGGAGCTGTTTTTT	CASRGTSDTGELFF
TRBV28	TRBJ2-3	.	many	TGTGCCAGCAGTTTAGTCCTGGCCACAGATACGCAGTATTTT	CASSLVLATDTQYF
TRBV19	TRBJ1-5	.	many	TGTGCCAGTAGTACCGGGGACATTAGCAATCAGCCCCAGCATTTT	CASSTGDISNQPQHF